Following are 2 T cell receptor beta chains from one sample sequenced in a study of blood T cells in healthy people across ages. The authors ran a second PCR of about 6 to 12 cycles using a sample-barcoded 5' primer and a J-beta primer mix. MiXCR was run by TCRdb on the 5' RACE reads, yielding one entry per CDR3 protein. Of around 750,000 distinct CDR3 sequences in the sample, less than 70% were seen once. Sequences were obtained from blood. The origin of the receptors is an elderly man in good health.

The rearrangement joins TRBV4-2 to TRBJ2-7; TRBD1 matches at 10 bases. J gave up 2 bases and V 6 bases, and 4 bases lay outside the gene matches. CDR3 length: 14 amino acids. From germline, CDR1 is LGHNA and CDR2 YNFKEQ. CDR3 nucleotides: TGTGCCAGCAGAGGACAGGGGGGCACCTACGAGCAGTACTTC. Its translation is CASRGQGGTYEQYF.

This chain uses TRBV18 with TRBJ2-1, with D maybe TRBD2 (5 bases). This CDR3 spans 16 amino acids. Trimming shortened V by 1 base and J by 0 bases, and 10 bases separated the two germline ends. Germline CDR1 KGHSH, CDR2 LQKENI. The CDR3 here is CASSPLSTSSYNEQFF. DNA of the CDR3: TGTGCCAGCTCACCACTATCTACTAGCTCCTACAATGAGCAGTTCTTC.